This T cell receptor beta chain was profiled in a study of cytomegalovirus exposure and HLA in healthy donors. Overall study results and limits: Cytomegalovirus association was assigned to approximately 180 TCR beta chains.

TCRdb keeps only in-frame clones here, not all; method: immunoSEQ multiplex PCR. This sample has 60,000 to 65,000 clones, with 90% to 95% found just once. The table lists this clone with a count of one. What it binds is not known. Germline CDR1 and CDR2: LNHDA and SQIVND (reference sequence). The V end was cut by 4 bases, the J end by 0 bases, with 10 bases between. This CDR3 is built from 15 residues. The V call is TRBV19, the J call TRBJ1-3; TRBD1 might be the D (5 bases). The source is a woman aged 18-35 years in good health and CMV-seropositive. The sequenced sample was PBMCs. CDR3 protein: CASSTGHYSGNTIYF. The CDR3 region has the DNA TGTGCCAGTAGTACCGGACACTACTCTGGAAACACCATATATTTT.